This T cell receptor (beta chain) appears in the sequencing data of a study of blood T cell repertoires in COVID-19. Across the whole study: Whether acute or convalescent, the COVID-19 samples came from the United States, Italy and Spain.

In germline, CDR1 is MNHEY, CDR2 SVGAGI. V lost 2 bases, J lost 1 base, and 9 bases lay in between. The CDR3 runs to 15 residues. The assay was immunoSEQ multiplex PCR, and TCRdb's table has in-frame clones only and misses some. The table shows 50,000 to 60,000 clones, with 81% occurring only once. Material: peripheral blood. This TCR was recovered from a woman older than 75 with COVID-19, enrolled during active disease. The V call is TRBV6-5, the J call TRBJ1-5, with D possibly TRBD1 on 6 matching bases. The CDR3: CASSYAGASNQPQHF. The DNA for the CDR3 is TGTGCCAGCAGTTACGCAGGGGCCAGCAATCAGCCCCAGCATTTT.